This T cell receptor (beta chain) was recorded in a study of blood T cell repertoires in COVID-19. Deletions cut 3 bases from V and 4 bases from J, with 9 bases between. There are 13 residues in the CDR3. CDR1 is WSHSY, CDR2 SAAADI, per germline. Allocation to cohorts depended on clinical history reported by the participants. Donors in Cohort 3 counted as recovered after two negative PCRs, clearance, or symptom resolution. As originally analysed: Using reference gene primer amplification, nucleated cell counts were estimated. The data were produced by immunoSEQ multiplex PCR, yet TCRdb's version contains in-frame clones alone and is incomplete. V, J and clone size were drawn from that table, and D and trimming were deduced from the DNA. The sample has fewer than 350,000 clones; 85% are singletons.

Material for sequencing was PBMCs or T cells enriched from blood (not recorded which). The chain has TRBV10-2 and TRBJ1-2; D is ambiguous. This receptor was obtained from a woman between 45 and 60 years old who had recovered from COVID-19. CDR3 sequence (DNA): TGCGCCAGCAGTGACGCGGGTACCTATGGCTACACCTTC. Protein product: CASSDAGTYGYTF.